Sequencing of this T cell receptor beta chain was carried out in a study of tumor-infiltrating lymphocytes in primary liver carcinoma. Study results and limitations: Pairs of tumor regions overlapped more than tumor-adjacent and tumor-blood pairs did.

A word on this clonotype: The antigen remains undetermined. The junction and the germline gene differ at one end; a read error may be behind it.

This CDR3 comprises 12 residues. Germline CDR1 is LGHNA and CDR2 is YNFKEQ. Starting material of around 490 ng total RNA yielded TCR beta cDNA via a constant-region primer. What produced the TCR beta libraries was three nested multiplex PCR rounds using slightly modified ARM-PCR. TRBV1-TRBV30 forward primers and a C-beta reverse primer were used in the first two PCR rounds, which each ran for approximately 9 cycles. TCRdb ran MiXCR on the multiplex PCR reads and lists one entry per CDR3 protein. The sample includes about 200,000 distinct CDR3 sequences, approximately 65% of them seen just once. Germline DNA was extracted alongside blood RNA, which was obtained from unsorted whole blood.

The sample consisted of peripheral blood. The sequence was obtained from a woman aged 60 to 75 with primary liver carcinoma and hepatitis B virus infection. The chain carries TRBV4-2 and TRBJ2-7; possibly TRBD1 for D (6 bases). The CDR3 bases are TGTGCCAGTAGCCATGAGGCCAGGGACATGTACTTC. Encoded protein: CASSHEARDMYF.